This T cell receptor (beta chain) was observed in a study of blood T cell repertoires in COVID-19. Overall study: Sources were T cells, B-cell-depleted T cells, or PBMCs; the material itself was cDNA or gDNA.

CDR3 length equals 14 residues. V shed 3 bases and J shed 1 base, with 10 bases lying between them. CDR1 is LGHDT and CDR2 is YNNKEL in the germline V gene (reference sequence). This clone appeared a few times. In the original workflow: Estimation of nucleated cell counts relied on the amplification of reference gene primers. Sequencing used immunoSEQ multiplex PCR; TCRdb keeps in-frame clones, though not all of them. The DNA gave D and trimming, while V, J and clone size come from that table. This table has some 250,000 clones, about 90% appearing once. This sequence was found in a woman aged 25-40 years who had recovered from COVID-19. Sequences were obtained from peripheral blood. The chain recombines TRBV3-1 (or the pseudogene TRBV3-2) with TRBJ2-7, with D maybe TRBD1 (5 bases). The CDR3 sequence: CASSHRQISYEQYF. CDR3 bases: TGTGCCAGCAGCCACCGACAGATTTCCTACGAGCAGTACTTC.